The rows below give T cell receptor beta chains drawn from one sample of a study of blood T cell repertoires in COVID-19. Sequenced by immunoSEQ multiplex PCR; TCRdb stores in-frame clones only, minus some. The table shows nearly 250,000 clones, with 86% occurring only once. Sequenced input: PBMCs or T cells enriched from blood (not recorded which). The receptors stem from a woman aged 45-65 years who had recovered from COVID-19. Each CDR3 is given with its conserved first and last residue. Each record gives: clone size, J gene, CDR3 length, D gene, V gene, CDR3 protein, CDR3 DNA. D genes are given only for firm matches. Clone size, where shown, is once, few, many, or a class for clones that have expanded.

-	TRBJ1-6	17	TRBD1	TRBV18	CASSPTGGGPYNSPLHF	TGTGCCAGCTCACCGACAGGGGGAGGCCCCTATAATTCACCCCTCCACTTT
-	TRBJ2-2	18	TRBD2	TRBV6-2/TRBV6-3	CASSTIRLAGGGTGELFF	TGTGCCAGCAGTACTATACGACTAGCGGGAGGGGGCACCGGGGAGCTGTTTTTT
-	TRBJ1-2	12	-	TRBV7-9	CASSLVTGCCTF	TGTGCCAGCAGCTTAGTGACGGGGTGCTGCACCTTC
-	TRBJ1-2	15	-	TRBV9	CASSPFREGDYGYTF	TGTGCCAGCAGCCCTTTCAGGGAGGGGGACTATGGCTACACCTTC
-	TRBJ1-3	13	TRBD1	TRBV7-2	CASSTGDRNTIYF	TGTGCCAGCAGCACAGGGGACAGAAACACCATATATTTT
-	TRBJ1-5	14	-	TRBV2	CASRAGRAGQPQHF	TGTGCCAGCAGGGCCGGGAGGGCAGGCCAGCCCCAGCATTTT
few	TRBJ1-1	13	-	TRBV5-1	CASSLTANTEAFF	TGCGCCAGCAGTTTGACAGCTAACACTGAAGCTTTCTTT
-	TRBJ1-1	14	-	TRBV7-2	CASSLQAGDTEAFF	TGTGCCAGCAGCTTACAGGCGGGGGACACTGAAGCTTTCTTT
once	TRBJ2-7	15	TRBD1	TRBV4-3	CASSQEGRGHYEQYF	TGCGCCAGCAGCCAAGAAGGCAGGGGGCACTACGAGCAGTACTTC
-	TRBJ1-5	15	-	TRBV7-2	CASSLGGRFNQPQHF	TGTGCCAGCAGCTTGGGGGGACGGTTCAATCAGCCCCAGCATTTT
-	TRBJ1-1	13	-	TRBV30	CAWSGMGRTEAFF	TGTGCCTGGAGTGGGATGGGGCGCACTGAAGCTTTCTTT
once	TRBJ1-4	14	-	TRBV28	CASSFYRRGEKLFF	TGTGCCAGCAGTTTTTACCGAAGGGGTGAAAAACTGTTTTTT
-	TRBJ2-5	16	-	TRBV5-1	CASKEVAVSHQETQYF	TGCGCCAGTAAGGAAGTCGCGGTAAGCCACCAAGAGACCCAGTACTTC
-	TRBJ2-7	13	-	TRBV10-2	CASMGDNSYEQYF	TGCGCCAGCATGGGGGACAACTCCTACGAGCAGTACTTC
-	TRBJ2-2	15	TRBD2	TRBV27	CASFPGLAWTGELFF	TGTGCCAGCTTTCCGGGACTAGCGTGGACCGGGGAGCTGTTTTTT
-	TRBJ2-1	13	-	TRBV7-2	CASSLDLVNEQFF	TGTGCCAGCAGCTTAGATCTCGTGAATGAGCAGTTCTTC
-	TRBJ1-6	14	TRBD1	TRBV19	CASSIGTVYSPLHF	TGTGCCAGTAGTATTGGGACAGTTTATTCACCCCTCCACTTT
-	TRBJ1-2	13	-	TRBV28	CASSSGALDGYTF	TGTGCCAGCAGTTCAGGGGCTTTGGATGGCTACACCTTC
-	TRBJ1-5	14	TRBD1	TRBV19	CASTDRASNQPQHF	TGTGCCAGTACCGACAGGGCTAGCAATCAGCCCCAGCATTTT
-	TRBJ2-7	15	-	TRBV11-1	CASSLGGYSTYEQYF	TGTGCCAGCAGCTTAGGAGGGTATTCCACCTACGAGCAGTACTTC
once	TRBJ1-5	14	TRBD1	TRBV4-3	CASSDGQGNQPQHF	TGCGCCAGCAGCGATGGACAGGGAAATCAGCCCCAGCATTTT
-	TRBJ1-2	15	TRBD1	TRBV6-5	CASRATGLPNYGYTF	TGTGCCAGCAGAGCGACAGGGCTCCCTAACTATGGCTACACCTTC
few	TRBJ1-1	19	TRBD1	TRBV11-2	CASSPASVRGPFWGTEAFF	TGTGCCAGCAGTCCAGCTAGTGTCAGGGGGCCGTTTTGGGGCACTGAAGCTTTCTTT
-	TRBJ2-1	16	TRBD2	TRBV7-6	CASSSTLAGGHGEQFF	TGTGCCAGCAGCTCAACCCTAGCGGGGGGGCATGGAGAGCAGTTCTTC